The T cell receptor (beta chain) described here comes from a study of identifying expanded T cells in peripheral blood. Concerning this clone itself: Its antigen is unidentified.

No infections or other immune events were documented during collection. This CDR3 spans 14 amino acids. Germline V gene sequence: CDR1 SNHLY, CDR2 FYNNEI. V was clipped by 6 bases and J by 1 base, with 11 bases between them. Study-wide results and limits: Variance in clone template counts between roughly 2-week samples significantly increased with total template count across all healthy donors.

Measured with immunoSEQ multiplex PCR; TCRdb has only the in-frame clones, and not every one. The sample comprises about 97,000 clones, 70% to 90% of which are singletons, and over 12% rests with the top ten. The TCR was taken from a person aged 18 to 75 in good health. What was sequenced was blood. The chain uses TRBV2 and TRBJ2-3; no clear D. The CDR3 DNA reads as TGTGCCAGCAGCCCCCAGCCCCGCACAGATACGCAGTATTTT. It yields the protein CASSPQPRTDTQYF.